This entry features one T cell receptor beta chain sequence. Trimming pared 1 base from V and 7 bases from J, leaving 11 bases between. CDR1 and CDR2 (germline): SGHVS, FQNEAQ. The CDR3 consists of 14 residues. The record originates from a study of blood T cell repertoires in COVID-19. Study context: The study drew acute and convalescent COVID-19 samples from the United States, Italy and Spain. The analysed material was cDNA or gDNA that came from T cells, B-cell-depleted T cells, or PBMCs.

Original analysis: Scientists estimated how many nucleated cells there were by amplifying reference gene primers. Libraries were prepared by immunoSEQ multiplex PCR; TCRdb keeps only in-frame clonotypes and omits some of them. D and trimming come from the DNA, and the V and J calls and clone size come from that table. The sample includes tens of thousands of clones, roughly 89% of them seen just once. This chain uses TRBV7-8 with TRBJ1-5; D is undetermined. This receptor was taken from a human donor in a cohort sampled during active COVID-19. The sample taken for sequencing was peripheral blood. The CDR3 DNA sequence: TGTGCCAGCAGCTTAGGCTCTCCGGGGCAGCCCCAGCATTTT. Translating it yields CASSLGSPGQPQHF.